Listed below are T cell receptor beta chains from one sample, sequenced in a study of shared clonotypes between healthy human individuals. TCRdb keeps only in-frame clones here, not all; method: immunoSEQ multiplex PCR. The sample has about 710,000 clones, about two thirds seen once. Sequenced material: memory CD4+ T cells sorted from blood. These TCRs come from a young woman in good health. Each CDR3 is given with its conserved first and last residue. D genes are given only for firm matches. For some rows the clone size is stated as once, few or many, or as a class when expanded; others skip it.

TRBV6-5,-,TRBJ2-5,TRBD2,TGTGCCAGTAAGACTAGCGTCCAAGAGACCCAGTACTTC,CASKTSVQETQYF
TRBV7-6,-,TRBJ1-5,-,TGTGCCAGCAGCTTAAGGAGGGCGGGGAGGATAGGACAGACTAATCAGCCCCAGCATTTT,CASSLRRAGRIGQTNQPQHF
TRBV30,once,TRBJ2-7,TRBD2,TGTGCCTTATCTAGCGGAAGTTCCTACGAGCAGTACTTC,CALSSGSSYEQYF
TRBV27,-,TRBJ2-7,-,TGTGCCAGCAGTTTAACAGGGATCATCTACGAGCAGTACTTC,CASSLTGIIYEQYF
TRBV19,-,TRBJ2-7,-,TGTGCCACTAGGGACTTAGATAGCGAGCAGTACTTC,CATRDLDSEQYF
TRBV6-1,-,TRBJ2-7,TRBD1,TGTGCCAGCAGAGAAGCCGGGACAGGTACCCACGAGCAGTACTTC,CASREAGTGTHEQYF
TRBV5-8,-,TRBJ2-2,-,TGTGCCAGCAGCTTGAATAGGGGGGGCACCGGGGAGCTGTTTTTT,CASSLNRGGTGELFF
TRBV6-6,-,TRBJ1-5,-,TGTGCCAGCAGTTCTGAAGGGGGGAACATTCAGCCCCAGCATTTT,CASSSEGGNIQPQHF
TRBV6-1,-,TRBJ2-1,TRBD1,TGTGCCAGCAGGGCCGGGACAGGGGCCTACAATGAGCAGTTCTTC,CASRAGTGAYNEQFF
TRBV29-1,-,TRBJ2-7,-,TGCAGCGTTGAGGCCGCAGGCACGGGGGAGCAGTACTTC,CSVEAAGTGEQYF
TRBV18,-,TRBJ2-2,TRBD2,TGTGCCAGCTTAATAGCGGGTTCCACCGGGGAGCTGTTTTTT,CASLIAGSTGELFF
TRBV7-9,-,TRBJ2-5,TRBD1,TGTGCCAGCAGCATGAGACAGGGAAGGGAGACCCAGTACTTC,CASSMRQGRETQYF
TRBV6-1,-,TRBJ2-1,TRBD2,TGTGCCAGCAGTGAAGCCCGGACTAGCGGGAGGTATGAGCAGTTCTTC,CASSEARTSGRYEQFF
TRBV15,-,TRBJ2-7,-,TGTGCCACCAGCAGAGACCGGATGAGCTCCTACGAGCAGTACTTC,CATSRDRMSSYEQYF
TRBV5-1,-,TRBJ2-7,-,TGCGCCAGCATAGAGTGGGACTCCTACGAGCAGTACTTC,CASIEWDSYEQYF
TRBV15,-,TRBJ2-1,-,TGTGCCACCAGCAGAGTTAGGGGACTTCTCGATGAGCAGTTCTTC,CATSRVRGLLDEQFF
TRBV10-1,few,TRBJ2-2,TRBD1,TGCGCCAGCAGCTCCGGGACAGGGCACACCGGGGAGCTGTTTTTT,CASSSGTGHTGELFF
TRBV7-9,-,TRBJ2-5,TRBD1,TGTGCCAGCAGCTTAGACCAGGGACAGAAGCAAGAGACCCAGTACTTC,CASSLDQGQKQETQYF
TRBV6-1,-,TRBJ2-1,-,TGTGCCAGCAGTCCCCTTTTGGGTGAGCAGTTCTTC,CASSPLLGEQFF
TRBV10-2,once,TRBJ1-1,TRBD1,TGCGCCAGCAGGCCCCTGGGCCAGGGGGGACCGAACACTGAAGCTTTCTTT,CASRPLGQGGPNTEAFF
TRBV7-2,-,TRBJ2-3,TRBD2,TGTGCCAGCAACAAGGGGAACAGCGGGAGGGACCCAGATACGCAGTATTTT,CASNKGNSGRDPDTQYF
TRBV7-8,-,TRBJ2-7,-,TGTGCCAGCAGCTTAGCCACCGGGACTGGGACGGAGCAGTACTTC,CASSLATGTGTEQYF
TRBV5-1,-,TRBJ2-7,-,TGCGCCAGCAGCCCCCGACTCTACGAGCAGTACTTC,CASSPRLYEQYF
TRBV5-1,-,TRBJ2-3,TRBD1,TGCGCCAGCAGCTGGGACAGAAGCACAGATACGCAGTATTTT,CASSWDRSTDTQYF
TRBV6-6,once,TRBJ2-1,-,TGTGCCAGCAGTTATCCACCCCCCTCTGAGCAGTTCTTC,CASSYPPPSEQFF
TRBV29-1,-,TRBJ2-2,TRBD1,TGCAGCGTACGCGGGACAGGGGCAATCACCGGGGAGCTGTTTTTT,CSVRGTGAITGELFF
TRBV6-5,-,TRBJ2-3,TRBD1,TGTGCCAGCAGATCGACAGGGAGTAAGACAGATACGCAGTATTTT,CASRSTGSKTDTQYF
TRBV5-1,-,TRBJ1-2,-,TGCGCCAGCAGCTTGGGTGGAGGGGACAACTATGGCTACACCTTC,CASSLGGGDNYGYTF
TRBV7-8,-,TRBJ2-2,-,TGTGCCAGCAGCTCGGACGTAACGGGCGGGGAGCTGTTTTTT,CASSSDVTGGELFF
TRBV28,-,TRBJ1-5,-,TGTGCCAGCAGCCAAGGGACATCTAGCAATCAGCCCCAGCATTTT,CASSQGTSSNQPQHF
TRBV7-9,-,TRBJ2-5,-,TGTGCCAGCAGCTCCTTAGAGACCCAGTACTTC,CASSSLETQYF
TRBV10-2,few,TRBJ1-2,-,TGCGCCAGCAGGTTCGGGGGTTCCGGGGGCTACACCTTC,CASRFGGSGGYTF
TRBV27,few,TRBJ1-4,-,TGTGCCAGCAGTCCCCCCCAAGGGTTCGGCGAAAAACTGTTTTTT,CASSPPQGFGEKLFF
TRBV27,-,TRBJ2-5,-,TGTGCCAGCAGTTTTGGGCAGGGGAGGCAAGAGACCCAGTACTTC,CASSFGQGRQETQYF
TRBV10-1,-,TRBJ1-1,-,TGCGCCAGCAGCGGGACCCAGAACACTGAAGCTTTCTTT,CASSGTQNTEAFF
TRBV6-1,-,TRBJ2-3,-,TGTGCCAGCAGCCGAGGGACCCCTGGGGACGCGCAGTATTTT,CASSRGTPGDAQYF
TRBV19,few,TRBJ1-3,-,TGTGCCAGTAGACGGGACCTAATGAGCTCTGGAAACACCATATATTTT,CASRRDLMSSGNTIYF
TRBV28,-,TRBJ2-3,-,TGTGCCAGCGGGCCTCAAGGCACAGATACGCAGTATTTT,CASGPQGTDTQYF
TRBV6-5,-,TRBJ2-7,TRBD2,TGTGCCAGCAGTCGACTAGCGGGAGCTCGGGGCGAGCAGTACTTC,CASSRLAGARGEQYF
TRBV5-1,many,TRBJ2-2,-,TGCGCCAGCAGCCCCGGAGGGGGTAGACTGCACGGGGAGCTGTTTTTT,CASSPGGGRLHGELFF
TRBV30,-,TRBJ1-2,-,TGTGCCTGGAGCCGGAGGAGGGACGGAACCTCCTATGGCTACACCTTC,CAWSRRRDGTSYGYTF
TRBV7-2,-,TRBJ2-7,TRBD2,TGTGCCAGCAGCTTAGCGCGGGCGGGAGGGACCCACGAGCAGTACTTC,CASSLARAGGTHEQYF
TRBV23-1,-,TRBJ2-5,-,TGCGCCAGCAGACCGGGGGACATCCAAGAGACCCAGTACTTC,CASRPGDIQETQYF
TRBV6-1,-,TRBJ1-1,-,TGTGCCAGCAGGGACAGCAGGGTGAACACTGAAGCTTTCTTT,CASRDSRVNTEAFF
TRBV18,-,TRBJ2-6,-,TGTGCCAGCTCACCACGCGGGACATCTGGGGCCAACGTCCTGACTTTC,CASSPRGTSGANVLTF
TRBV5-4,once,TRBJ2-7,-,TGTGCCAGCAGCTTGTTCGTGTTAGAAGGACAGACATACGAGCAATACTTC,CASSLFVLEGQTYEQYF
TRBV10-3,-,TRBJ2-5,-,TGTGCCATCAGGGACAGTGAGACCCAGTACTTC,CAIRDSETQYF
TRBV25-1,many,TRBJ1-3,-,TGTGCCAGCAGTGAATCCAATCAGGCCTCTGGAAACACCATATATTTT,CASSESNQASGNTIYF
TRBV7-2,-,TRBJ2-2,-,TGTGCCAGCAGCCACTACACCGGGGAGCTGTTTTTT,CASSHYTGELFF
TRBV28,few,TRBJ1-2,-,TGTGCCAGCAGTTACGTGGGGGGGAGCAACTATGGCTACACCTTC,CASSYVGGSNYGYTF
TRBV28,-,TRBJ2-5,TRBD1,TGTGCCAGCAGTTTATTGGGACAGGGATTCGTGGCCCAGTACTTC,CASSLLGQGFVAQYF
TRBV6-6,-,TRBJ2-4,-,TGTGCCAGCAGTTATTATATCCTCGGCAAAAACATTCAGTACTTC,CASSYYILGKNIQYF
TRBV6-5,-,TRBJ2-7,-,TGTGCCAGTTTAGGCCGAACTAGCTCCTACGAGCAGTACTTC,CASLGRTSSYEQYF